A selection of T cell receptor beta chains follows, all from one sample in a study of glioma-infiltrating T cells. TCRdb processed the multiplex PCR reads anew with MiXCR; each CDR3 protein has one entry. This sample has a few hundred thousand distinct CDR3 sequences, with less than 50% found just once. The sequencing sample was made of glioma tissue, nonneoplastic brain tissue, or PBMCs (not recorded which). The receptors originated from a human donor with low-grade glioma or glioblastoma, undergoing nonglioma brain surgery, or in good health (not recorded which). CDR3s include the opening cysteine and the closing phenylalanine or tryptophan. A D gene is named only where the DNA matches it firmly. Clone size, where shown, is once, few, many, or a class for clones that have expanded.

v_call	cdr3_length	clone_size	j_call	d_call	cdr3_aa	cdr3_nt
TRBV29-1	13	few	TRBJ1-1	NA	CSVAGQQNTEAFF	TGCAGCGTTGCTGGCCAGCAAAACACTGAAGCTTTCTTT
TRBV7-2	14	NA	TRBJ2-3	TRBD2	CATGGRALTDTQYF	TGTGCCACGGGCGGGAGGGCACTCACAGATACGCAGTATTTT
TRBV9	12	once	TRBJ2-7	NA	CASSDASYEQYF	TGTGCCAGTTCAGACGCCTCCTACGAGCAGTACTTC
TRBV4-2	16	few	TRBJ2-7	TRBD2	CASSRDGLAGAYEQYF	TGTGCCAGCAGCCGAGACGGACTAGCGGGAGCCTACGAGCAGTACTTC
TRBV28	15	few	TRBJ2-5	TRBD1	CASVDSGQASETQYF	TGTGCCAGCGTTGACAGTGGACAGGCCTCGGAGACCCAGTACTTC
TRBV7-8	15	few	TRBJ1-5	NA	CASSLAHNSNQPQHF	TGTGCCAGCAGCTTAGCTCATAATAGCAATCAGCCCCAGCATTTT
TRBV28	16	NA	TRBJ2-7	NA	CASSLRRLPGSYEQYF	TGTGCCAGCAGTTTACGCCGACTACCGGGGTCCTACGAGCAGTACTTC
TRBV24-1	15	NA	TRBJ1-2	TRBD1	CATSDLRQGTNGYTF	TGTGCCACCAGTGATTTGCGACAGGGGACCAATGGCTACACCTTC
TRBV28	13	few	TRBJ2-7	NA	CASSLLIEYEQYF	TGTGCCAGCAGTTTATTGATAGAGTACGAGCAGTACTTC
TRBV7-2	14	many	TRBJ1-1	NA	CASSLDGGYTEAFF	TGTGCCAGCAGCTTAGACGGGGGTTACACAGAAGCTTTCTTT
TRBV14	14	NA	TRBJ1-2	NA	CASSQVSDNYGYTF	TGTGCCAGCAGCCAAGTCTCGGATAACTATGGCTACACCTTC
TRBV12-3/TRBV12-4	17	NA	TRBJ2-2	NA	CASSSWRDSANTGELFF	TGTGCCAGCAGTTCATGGAGGGACTCTGCGAACACCGGGGAGCTGTTTTTT
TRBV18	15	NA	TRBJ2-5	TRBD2	CASSPLSGGGETQYF	TGTGCCAGCTCACCACTGTCGGGAGGCGGAGAGACCCAGTACTTC
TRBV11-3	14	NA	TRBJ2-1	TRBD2	CASSRGRASNEQFF	TGTGCCAGCAGCAGAGGGAGGGCTAGCAATGAGCAGTTCTTC
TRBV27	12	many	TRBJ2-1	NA	CASSSGNNEQFF	TGTGCCAGCAGTAGTGGAAACAATGAGCAGTTCTTC
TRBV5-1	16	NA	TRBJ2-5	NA	CASSLGGTLSEETQYF	TGCGCCAGCAGCTTGGGGGGGACCCTTTCCGAAGAGACCCAGTACTTC
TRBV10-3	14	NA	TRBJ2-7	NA	CAISESGRGDEQYF	TGTGCCATCAGTGAGTCGGGGAGAGGGGACGAGCAGTACTTC
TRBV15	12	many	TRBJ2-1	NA	CATSRPYNEQFF	TGTGCCACCAGCAGACCGTACAATGAGCAGTTCTTC
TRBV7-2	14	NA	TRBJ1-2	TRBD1	CASKRDRVDYGYTF	TGTGCCAGCAAAAGGGACAGGGTTGACTATGGCTACACCTTC
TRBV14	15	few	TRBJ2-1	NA	CASSLFLSGVNEQFF	TGTGCCAGCAGCCTTTTCTTAAGTGGGGTTAATGAGCAGTTCTTC
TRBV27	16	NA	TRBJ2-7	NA	CASRVTRGGEGGEQYF	TGTGCCAGCAGAGTCACTCGAGGGGGAGAAGGGGGCGAGCAGTACTTC
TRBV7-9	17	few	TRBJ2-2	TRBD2	CASSDGLAGGEIGELFF	TGTGCCAGCAGCGACGGACTAGCGGGAGGCGAGATCGGGGAGCTGTTTTTT
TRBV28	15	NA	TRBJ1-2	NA	CASSFTNGGEGGYTF	TGTGCCAGCAGTTTCACTAACGGGGGTGAGGGAGGCTACACCTTC
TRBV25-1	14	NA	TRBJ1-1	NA	CASSAHGGPTETFF	TGTGCCAGCAGTGCCCATGGGGGGCCAACTGAAACTTTCTTT
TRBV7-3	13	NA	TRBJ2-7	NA	CASSLQGSGEQYF	TGTGCCAGCAGCTTGCAGGGCTCAGGAGAGCAGTACTTC
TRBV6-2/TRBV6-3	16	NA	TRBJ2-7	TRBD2	CASSQRRLAGAYEQYF	TGTGCCAGCAGCCAAAGACGGCTAGCGGGAGCCTACGAGCAGTACTTC
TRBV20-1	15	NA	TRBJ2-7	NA	CSARDLGDKFSEQYF	TGCAGTGCTAGAGATCTTGGCGATAAATTCTCCGAGCAGTACTTC
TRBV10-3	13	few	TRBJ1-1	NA	CAISPPPGTEAFF	TGTGCCATCAGCCCCCCTCCGGGCACTGAAGCTTTCTTT
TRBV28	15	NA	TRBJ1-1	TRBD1	CASSTLETRGLKAFF	TGTGCCAGCAGCACCTTGGAGACCAGGGGGCTGAAGGCTTTCTTT
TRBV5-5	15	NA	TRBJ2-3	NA	CASSITSHLTDTQYF	TGTGCCAGCAGCATTACTAGCCACCTCACAGATACGCAGTATTTT
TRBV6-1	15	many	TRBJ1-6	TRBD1	CASSLQGSYNSPLHF	TGTGCCAGCAGTTTACAGGGGTCCTATAATTCACCCCTCCACTTT